This T cell receptor beta chain was captured in a study of cytomegalovirus exposure and HLA in healthy donors. Study information: Unique TCRs numbering around 85 million, obtained from HLA-typed donors, made up an early data release. Genotyping showed roughly 77% of some 400 donors falling in the Caucasian-associated ancestry cluster. Findings of the study overall: High specificity and sensitivity for cytomegalovirus status were reported for the classifier. Within a later analysis, the majority of CMV-associated TCR beta chains appeared HLA-restricted.

The V gene's germline CDR1 is MGHDK and CDR2 SYGVNS. Trimming took 10 bases from V and 7 from J, leaving 14 bases between them. This CDR3 spans 13 amino acids. As concerns this clone: No antigen is known for it.

Amplification used 60 Vbeta primers and 13 Jbeta primers. Data came from immunoSEQ multiplex PCR; TCRdb stores just in-frame clones and leaves some out. The data hold around 50,000 clones, with around 85% observed a single time. The sequence came from a man aged 35-49 years in good health and CMV-seronegative. Sample: PBMCs. The chain couples TRBV25-1 to TRBJ1-6; D is ambiguous. The CDR3 region is CATTGRGNSPLHF. The CDR3, as DNA: TGTGCCACTACCGGACGGGGAAATTCACCCCTCCACTTT. The full variable domain, rest sourced from reference TRBV25-1 and TRBJ1-6, is EADIYQTPRYLVIGTGKKITLECSQTMGHDKMYWYQQDPGMELHLIHYSYGVNSTEKGDLSSESTVSRIRTEHFPLTLESARPSHTSQYLCATTGRGNSPLHFGNGTRLTVT.